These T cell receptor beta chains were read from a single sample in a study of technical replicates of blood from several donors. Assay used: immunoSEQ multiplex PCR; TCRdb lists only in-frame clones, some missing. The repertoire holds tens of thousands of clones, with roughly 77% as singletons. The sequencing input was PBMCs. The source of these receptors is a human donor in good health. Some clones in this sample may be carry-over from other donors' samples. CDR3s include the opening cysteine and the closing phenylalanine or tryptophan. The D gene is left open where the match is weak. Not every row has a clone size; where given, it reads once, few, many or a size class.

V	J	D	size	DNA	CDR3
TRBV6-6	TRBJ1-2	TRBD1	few	TGTGCCAGCAGTCCACAGGGGTATGGCTACACCTTC	CASSPQGYGYTF
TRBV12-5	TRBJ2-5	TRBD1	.	TGTGCTAGTGGTTTGGTACTGTCTAGGGGGCCAGAGACCCAGTACTTC	CASGLVLSRGPETQYF
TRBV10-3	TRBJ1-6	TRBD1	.	TGTGCCATCAGTGAAAGGGGGCTTGCCCCCCTCCACTTT	CAISERGLAPLHF
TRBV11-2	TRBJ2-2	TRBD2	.	TGTGCCAGCCGGGGCGGGATGGGACTAATAACCGGGGAGCTGTTTTTT	CASRGGMGLITGELFF
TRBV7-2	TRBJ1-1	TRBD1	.	TGTGCCAGCAGCTGGGGACAGACTCGGGGCGAAGCTTTCTTT	CASSWGQTRGEAFF
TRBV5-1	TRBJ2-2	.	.	TGCGCCACCACGCTGGCAGGGGAAACCGGGGAGCTGTTTTTT	CATTLAGETGELFF
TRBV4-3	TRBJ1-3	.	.	TGCGCCAGCAGCCAAGATCGTACAAAAGGGCGGACTTTCTCTGGAAACACCATATATTTT	CASSQDRTKGRTFSGNTIYF
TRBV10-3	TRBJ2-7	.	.	TGTGCCATCAGTGACGCGACAGGCGAGCAGTACTTC	CAISDATGEQYF
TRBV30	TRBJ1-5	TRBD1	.	TGTGCCTGGAGTGTAGGGACAGTACTAAATCAGCCCCAGCATTTT	CAWSVGTVLNQPQHF
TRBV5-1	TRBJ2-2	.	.	TGCGCCAGCAGCCCCCTGGCGGTATCGAACACCGGGGAGCTGTTTTTT	CASSPLAVSNTGELFF
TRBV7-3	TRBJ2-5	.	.	TGTGCCAGCAGCTTATCAGTTAAAGAGACCCAGTACTTC	CASSLSVKETQYF
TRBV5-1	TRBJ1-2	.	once	TGCGCCAGCACGGAGGGAGACGGCTACACCTTC	CASTEGDGYTF
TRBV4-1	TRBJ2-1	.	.	TGCGCCAGCAGCCAACTAGAGGATGAGCAGTTCTTC	CASSQLEDEQFF
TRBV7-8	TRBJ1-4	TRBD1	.	TGTGCCAGCAGCTTTGAGACAGGGAATGAAAAACTGTTTTTT	CASSFETGNEKLFF
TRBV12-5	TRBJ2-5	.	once	TGTGCTAGTGGTTTTGGACCGGGATTCGAAACCCAGTACTTC	CASGFGPGFETQYF
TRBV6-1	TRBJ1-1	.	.	TGTGCCAGCAGTGAAGCAAGTAGAGTAGACACTGAAGCTTTCTTT	CASSEASRVDTEAFF
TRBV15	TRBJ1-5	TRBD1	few	TGTGCCACCAGCACAGACAGGGCGTCTGGTCAGCCCCAGCATTTT	CATSTDRASGQPQHF